This T cell receptor (beta chain) derives from a study of siplizumab effects on memory and regulatory T cells. Study observations and caveats: Mean Treg-derived proportions of mappable alloreactive CD4+ clones were less than 75% for siplizumab and less than 35% for controls. It was never confirmed that proliferating Tregs from siplizumab cultures were suppressive. With siplizumab, cumulative frequency of CD4+ memory-derived alloreactive sequences dropped significantly.

TCRdb's copy holds only in-frame clones and misses some; the assay was immunoSEQ multiplex PCR. The sample has 70,000 or so clones, 91% seen once; the top ten hold more than 25%. V was shortened by 2 bases and J by 3 bases, with 8 bases between the two germline ends. The CDR3 length is 14 residues. Germline loops: CDR1 MNHEY, CDR2 SMNVEV (reference sequence). Comments on this clone: Its cognate antigen is unknown.

This clonotype originated in a human donor in good health. This sequence joins TRBV27 and TRBJ1-5, with D perhaps matching TRBD1 (6 bases). The sample was CD8+ T cells sorted from blood. The CDR3 reads CASSLRGYNQPQHF. For the CDR3, the DNA is TGTGCCAGCAGTTTAAGGGGGTACAATCAGCCCCAGCATTTT.